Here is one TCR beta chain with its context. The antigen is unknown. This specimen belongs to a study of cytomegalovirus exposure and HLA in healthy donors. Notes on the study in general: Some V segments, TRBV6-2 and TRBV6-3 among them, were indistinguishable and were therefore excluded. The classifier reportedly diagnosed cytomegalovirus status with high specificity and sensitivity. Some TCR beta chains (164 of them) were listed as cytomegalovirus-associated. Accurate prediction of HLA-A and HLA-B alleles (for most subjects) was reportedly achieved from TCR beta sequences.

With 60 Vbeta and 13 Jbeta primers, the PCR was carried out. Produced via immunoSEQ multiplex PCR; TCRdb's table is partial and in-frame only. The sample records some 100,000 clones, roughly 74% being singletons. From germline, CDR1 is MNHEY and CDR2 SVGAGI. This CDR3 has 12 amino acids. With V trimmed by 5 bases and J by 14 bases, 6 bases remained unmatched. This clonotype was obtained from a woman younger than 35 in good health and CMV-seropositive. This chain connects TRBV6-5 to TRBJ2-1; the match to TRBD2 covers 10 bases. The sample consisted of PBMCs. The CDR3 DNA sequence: TGTGCCAGCAGTCTTCTAGCGGGGGCAGAGTTCTTC. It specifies CASSLLAGAEFF.